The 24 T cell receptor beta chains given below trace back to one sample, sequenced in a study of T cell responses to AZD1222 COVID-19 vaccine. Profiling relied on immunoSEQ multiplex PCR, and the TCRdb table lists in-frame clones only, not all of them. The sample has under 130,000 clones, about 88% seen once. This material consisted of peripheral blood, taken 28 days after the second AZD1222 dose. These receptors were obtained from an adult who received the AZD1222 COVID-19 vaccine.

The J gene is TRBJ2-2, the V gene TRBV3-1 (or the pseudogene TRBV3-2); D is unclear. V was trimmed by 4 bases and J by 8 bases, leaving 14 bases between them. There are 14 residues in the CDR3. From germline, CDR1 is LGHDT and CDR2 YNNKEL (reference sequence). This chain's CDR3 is CASSLEPLRGELFF. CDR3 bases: TGTGCCAGCAGCCTAGAGCCCCTAAGGGGGGAGCTGTTTTTT.

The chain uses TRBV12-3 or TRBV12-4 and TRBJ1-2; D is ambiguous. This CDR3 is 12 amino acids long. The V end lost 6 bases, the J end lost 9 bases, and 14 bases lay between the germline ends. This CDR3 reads CASSYTSSSYTF. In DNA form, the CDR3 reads TGTGCCAGCAGCTACACCTCGTCCAGCTACACCTTC.

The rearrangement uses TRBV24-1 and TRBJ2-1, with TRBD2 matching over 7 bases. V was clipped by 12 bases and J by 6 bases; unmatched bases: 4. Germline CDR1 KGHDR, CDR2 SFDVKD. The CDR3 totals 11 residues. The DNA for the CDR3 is TGTGCCGCCGGGGGGTTCAATGAGCAGTTCTTC. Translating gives CAAGGFNEQFF.

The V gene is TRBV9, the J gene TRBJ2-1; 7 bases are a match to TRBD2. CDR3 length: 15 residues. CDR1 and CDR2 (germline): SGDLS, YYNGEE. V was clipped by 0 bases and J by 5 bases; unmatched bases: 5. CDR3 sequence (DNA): TGTGCCAGCAGCGTAGGGCTAGCGGTAGACAATGAGCAGTTCTTC. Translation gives CASSVGLAVDNEQFF.

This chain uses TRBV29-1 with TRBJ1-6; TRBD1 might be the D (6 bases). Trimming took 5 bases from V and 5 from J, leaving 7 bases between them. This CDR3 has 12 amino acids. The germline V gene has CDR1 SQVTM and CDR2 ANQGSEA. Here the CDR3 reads CSVRTDNSPLHF. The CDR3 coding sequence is TGCAGCGTTCGGACAGATAATTCACCCCTCCACTTT.

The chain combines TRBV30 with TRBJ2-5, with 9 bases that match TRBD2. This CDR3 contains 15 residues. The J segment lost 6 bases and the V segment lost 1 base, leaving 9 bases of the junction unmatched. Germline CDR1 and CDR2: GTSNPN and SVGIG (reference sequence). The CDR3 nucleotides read TGTGCCTGGAGTGAGGGTAGCGGGAGTGAGAAGACCCAGTACTTC. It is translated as CAWSEGSGSEKTQYF.

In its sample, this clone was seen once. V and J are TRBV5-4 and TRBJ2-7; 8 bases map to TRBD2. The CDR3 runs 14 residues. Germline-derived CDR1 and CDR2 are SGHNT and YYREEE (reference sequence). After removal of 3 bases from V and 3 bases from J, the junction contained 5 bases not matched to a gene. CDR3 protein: CASSSTSENYEQYF. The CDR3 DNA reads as TGTGCCAGCAGCTCGACTAGCGAAAACTACGAGCAGTACTTC.

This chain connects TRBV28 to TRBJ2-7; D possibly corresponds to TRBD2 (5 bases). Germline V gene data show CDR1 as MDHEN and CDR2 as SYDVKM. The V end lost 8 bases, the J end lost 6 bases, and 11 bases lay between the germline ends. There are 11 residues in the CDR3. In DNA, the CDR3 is TGTGCCAGCGGGTTGGGGAGCGAGCAGTACTTC. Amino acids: CASGLGSEQYF.

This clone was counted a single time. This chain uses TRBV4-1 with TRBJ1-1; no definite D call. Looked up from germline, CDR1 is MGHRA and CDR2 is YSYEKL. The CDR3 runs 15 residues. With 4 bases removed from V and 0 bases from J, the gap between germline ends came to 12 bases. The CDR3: CASSLGQDLNTEAFF. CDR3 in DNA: TGCGCCAGCAGCCTCGGCCAGGATTTGAACACTGAAGCTTTCTTT.

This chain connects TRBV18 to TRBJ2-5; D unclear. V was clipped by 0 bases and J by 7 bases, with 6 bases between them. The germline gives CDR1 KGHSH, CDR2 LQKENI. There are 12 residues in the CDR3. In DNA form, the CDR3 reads TGTGCCAGCTCACCACCTTCGGGGACCCAGTACTTC. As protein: CASSPPSGTQYF.

CDR3: CASTNLQGVVNNSPLHF. The CDR3 region has the DNA TGTGCCAGTACCAACCTACAGGGGGTCGTGAATAATTCACCCCTCCACTTT. The chain combines TRBV28 with TRBJ1-6, with 8 nucleotides matching TRBD1. V was clipped by 9 bases and J by 5 bases; unmatched bases: 15. Germline loops: CDR1 MDHEN, CDR2 SYDVKM. CDR3 length: 17 residues. Full variable domain (rest looked up from reference TRBV28 and TRBJ1-6): DVKVTQSSRYLVKRTGEKVFLECVQDMDHENMFWYRQDPGLGLRLIYFSYDVKMKEKGDIPEGYSVSREKKERFSLILESASTNQTSMYLCASTNLQGVVNNSPLHFGNGTRLTVT.

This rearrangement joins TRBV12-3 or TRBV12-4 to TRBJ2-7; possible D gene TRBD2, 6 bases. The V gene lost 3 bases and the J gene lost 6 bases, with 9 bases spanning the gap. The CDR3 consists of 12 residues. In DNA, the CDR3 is TGTGCCAGCAGTTTGACTAGGTCCGAGCAGTACTTC. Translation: CASSLTRSEQYF.

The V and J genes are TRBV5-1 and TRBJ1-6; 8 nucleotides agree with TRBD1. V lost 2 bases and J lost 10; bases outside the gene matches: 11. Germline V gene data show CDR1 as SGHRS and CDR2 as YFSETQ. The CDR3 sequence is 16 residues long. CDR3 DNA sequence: TGCGCCAGCAGCTTAGGGCAGGGGGCGTCAGGATCACCCCTCCACTTT. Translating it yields CASSLGQGASGSPLHF.

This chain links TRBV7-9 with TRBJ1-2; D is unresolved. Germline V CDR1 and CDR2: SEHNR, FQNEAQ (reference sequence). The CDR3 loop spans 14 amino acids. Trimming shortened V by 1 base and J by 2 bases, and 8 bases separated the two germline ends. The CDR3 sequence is CASSLGRLNYGYTF. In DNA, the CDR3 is TGTGCCAGCAGCTTAGGACGGTTAAACTATGGCTACACCTTC.

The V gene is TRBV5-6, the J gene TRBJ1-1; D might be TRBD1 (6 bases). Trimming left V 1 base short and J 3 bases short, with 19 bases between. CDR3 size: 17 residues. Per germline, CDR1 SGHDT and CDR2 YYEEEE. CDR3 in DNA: TGTGCCAGCAGCTTGCCGATGATGGGGGCGTTTGACACTGAAGCTTTCTTT. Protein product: CASSLPMMGAFDTEAFF.

The CDR3 spells CASSKTLASTKNIQYF. The DNA of the CDR3 is TGTGCCAGCAGTAAAACTTTGGCCTCAACCAAAAACATTCAGTACTTC. V and J are TRBV27 and TRBJ2-4, with D unresolved. CDR3 size: 16 residues. Trimming took 5 bases from V and 2 from J, leaving 16 bases between them. From germline, CDR1 is MNHEY and CDR2 SMNVEV (reference sequence).

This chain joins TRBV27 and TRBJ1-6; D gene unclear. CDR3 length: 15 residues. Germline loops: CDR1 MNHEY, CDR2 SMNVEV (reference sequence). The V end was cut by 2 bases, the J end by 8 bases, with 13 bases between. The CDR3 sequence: CASSLGVPAHSPLHF. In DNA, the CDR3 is TGTGCCAGCAGTTTAGGCGTACCCGCTCATTCACCCCTCCACTTT.

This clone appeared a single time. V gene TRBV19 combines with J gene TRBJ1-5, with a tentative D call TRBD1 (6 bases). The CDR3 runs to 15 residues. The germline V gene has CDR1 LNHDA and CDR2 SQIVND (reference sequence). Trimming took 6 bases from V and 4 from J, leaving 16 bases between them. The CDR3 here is CASRAGGYSNQPQHF. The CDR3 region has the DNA TGTGCCAGTAGGGCCGGGGGCTACTCGAATCAGCCCCAGCATTTT.

Here the CDR3 DNA reads TGTGCCAGCACGGGACAGGGGAACACTGAAGCTTTCTTT. It encodes CASTGQGNTEAFF. The chain is built from TRBV25-1 and TRBJ1-1; 9 nucleotides agree with TRBD1. The V segment lost 7 bases and the J segment 1 base; nucleotides outside the gene matches: 1. This CDR3 spans 13 amino acids. Germline V gene lookup returns CDR1 MGHDK and CDR2 SYGVNS.

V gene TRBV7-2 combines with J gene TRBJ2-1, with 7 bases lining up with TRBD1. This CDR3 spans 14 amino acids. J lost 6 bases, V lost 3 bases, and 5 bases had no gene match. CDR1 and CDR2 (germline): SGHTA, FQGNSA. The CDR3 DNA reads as TGTGCCAGCAGCTTGACAGGGTTGAGCAATGAGCAGTTCTTC. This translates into CASSLTGLSNEQFF.

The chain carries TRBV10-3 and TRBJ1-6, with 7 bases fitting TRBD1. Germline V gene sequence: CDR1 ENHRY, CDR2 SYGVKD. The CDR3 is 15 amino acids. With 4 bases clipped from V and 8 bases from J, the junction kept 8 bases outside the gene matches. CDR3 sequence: CAISGDRAEHSPLHF. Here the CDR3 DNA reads TGTGCCATCAGTGGCGACAGGGCAGAACATTCACCCCTCCACTTT.

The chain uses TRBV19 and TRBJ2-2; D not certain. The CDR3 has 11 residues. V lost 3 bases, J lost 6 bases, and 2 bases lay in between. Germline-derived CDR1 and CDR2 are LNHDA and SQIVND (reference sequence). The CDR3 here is CASSIPGELFF. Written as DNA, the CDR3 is TGTGCCAGTAGTATCCCCGGGGAGCTGTTTTTT.

The CDR3 spells CASSQELGIYEQYF. The CDR3 nucleotides read TGTGCCAGCAGCCAAGAACTAGGGATCTACGAGCAGTACTTC. The chain links TRBV14 to TRBJ2-7; D possibly corresponds to TRBD2 (5 bases). This CDR3 region has 14 residues. Germline values: CDR1 SGHDN, CDR2 FVKESK. V was clipped by 0 bases and J by 3 bases, with 9 bases between them.

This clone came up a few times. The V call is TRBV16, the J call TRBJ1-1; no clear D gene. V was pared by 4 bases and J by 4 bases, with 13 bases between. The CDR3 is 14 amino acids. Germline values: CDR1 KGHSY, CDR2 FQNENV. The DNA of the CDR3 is TGTGCCAGCAGCCCACGGTCCGACGGCACTGAAGCTTTCTTT. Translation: CASSPRSDGTEAFF.